This T cell receptor (beta chain) was captured in a study of breast tumors, draining lymph nodes, adjacent tissues. Study-wide points: Compared with basal-like, luminal-like tumors shared significantly more repertoire with nontumor tissue. Compared with lymph nodes, tumors were less diverse; compared with nontumor tissue, more.

Axillary draining lymph nodes of breast cancer patients supplied the node samples. TCRdb called the multiplex PCR reads again in MiXCR, with one record for every CDR3 protein. Of 150,000 to 200,000 distinct CDR3 sequences in the sample, 30% to 35% were seen once. Ten or more counts support this clonotype. Antigen: not known. The CDR3 is 15 amino acids. With V trimmed by 3 bases and J by 3 bases, 4 bases remained unmatched. CDR1 is DFQATT, CDR2 SNEGSKA, per germline (reference sequence). The sequenced material came from axillary lymph node tissue. The receptor's source is a female donor with breast cancer. Some clones in this sample may be carry-over from other donors' samples. The chain combines TRBV20-1 with TRBJ2-7, with TRBD2 matching over 14 bases. The CDR3 reads CSASGTSGGFYEQYF. CDR3 DNA: TGCAGTGCTAGCGGGACTAGCGGGGGCTTCTACGAGCAGTACTTC.